This entry lists 27 T cell receptor beta chains sequenced from one sample in a study of T-cell memory formation after mild COVID-19. MiXCR, run by TCRdb on the 5' RACE reads, gives a single entry per CDR3 protein. The sample has roughly 340,000 distinct CDR3 sequences, more than 15% seen once. Sequenced material: PBMCs or a T cell subset sorted from them (not recorded which). The receptors derive from a man in his late teens or twenties who had mild COVID-19 (a few samples of this study predate the infection). Cell type and time point are not known.

This clonotype was seen ten or more times. This chain connects TRBV20-1 to TRBJ1-1; D may be TRBD1 (6 bases). Germline V CDR1 and CDR2: DFQATT, SNEGSKA (reference sequence). The CDR3 covers 12 residues. V lost 7 bases and J 1 base, leaving 10 bases between the germline ends. The CDR3 region is CSGTTGNTEAFF. As DNA, the CDR3 is TGCAGTGGGACGACAGGGAACACTGAAGCTTTCTTT.

This clonotype was counted a few times. V is TRBV2 and J is TRBJ2-3, with 9 bases aligning to TRBD2. This CDR3 contains 14 residues. Germline assignment: CDR1 SNHLY and CDR2 FYNNEI. V was clipped by 8 bases and J by 4 bases; unmatched bases: 7. In DNA form, the CDR3 reads TGTGCCAGCGGAGTTGGCGGGGGGGCAGATACGCAGTATTTT. Its translation is CASGVGGGADTQYF.

V is TRBV2 and J is TRBJ1-5; D is uncertain. The germline V gene has CDR1 SNHLY and CDR2 FYNNEI. Between the trimmed V and J ends, which lost 4 bases and 0 bases, there was a span of 13 bases. The CDR3 is 16 residues long. CDR3: CASSVLETYSNQPQHF. The CDR3 nucleotides read TGTGCCAGCAGTGTCCTAGAGACTTATAGCAATCAGCCCCAGCATTTT.

This clonotype appeared a few times. The J gene is TRBJ2-5, the V gene TRBV27, with 8 bases aligning to TRBD1. Per germline, CDR1 MNHEY and CDR2 SMNVEV (reference sequence). The CDR3 has 15 amino acids. J lost 6 bases, V lost 6 bases, and 12 bases had no gene match. CDR3 bases: TGTGCCAGCAGCAACCTTGCCGACAGGGGACAGACCCAGTACTTC. Amino acid sequence: CASSNLADRGQTQYF.

This clonotype showed up just a few times. The chain is built from TRBV4-2 and TRBJ1-5; D possibly corresponds to TRBD1 (6 bases). Trimming took off 4 bases at V and 3 bases at J, with 16 bases between the two ends. The length of the CDR3 is 16 residues. CDR1 is LGHNA, CDR2 YNFKEQ, per germline. The CDR3 loop reads CASSLNARDTNQPQHF. The CDR3 region has the DNA TGTGCCAGCAGCCTAAACGCCCGGGACACCAATCAGCCCCAGCATTTT.

This clonotype turned up a few times. The chain links TRBV7-3 to TRBJ2-6, with 9 bases fitting TRBD2. J gave up 4 bases and V 10 bases, and 11 bases lay outside the gene matches. The CDR3 sequence is 16 residues long. Germline CDR1 SGHTA, CDR2 FQGTGA. CDR3 bases: TGTGCCACGTCGCGGGGGGGCCCAGTCGGGGCCAACGTCCTGACTTTC. Its translation: CATSRGGPVGANVLTF. The variable domain in full, completed from reference TRBV7-3 and TRBJ2-6, reads GAGVSQTPSNKVTEKGKYVELRCDPISGHTALYWYRQSLGQGPEFLIYFQGTGAADDSGLPNDRFFAVRPEGSVSTLKIQRTERGDSAVYLCATSRGGPVGANVLTFGAGSRLTVL.

The chain recombines TRBV18 with TRBJ2-3; D remains ambiguous. Germline V gene lookup returns CDR1 KGHSH and CDR2 LQKENI. The CDR3 loop spans 13 amino acids. Trimming stripped 8 bases from V and 1 base from J, with 10 bases between. Here the CDR3 DNA reads TGTGCCAGCCTAACCAGTGGCACAGATACGCAGTATTTT. As protein: CASLTSGTDTQYF.

V is TRBV2 and J is TRBJ1-1; no clear D gene. Germline V lookup: CDR1 SNHLY, CDR2 FYNNEI. With 3 bases removed from V and 0 bases from J, the gap between germline ends came to 8 bases. The CDR3 runs to 14 residues. CDR3 DNA: TGTGCCAGCAGTGAGCAGAATATGAACACTGAAGCTTTCTTT. Translated: CASSEQNMNTEAFF.

This clonotype came up a few times. V usage is TRBV6-4 and J usage is TRBJ2-7, with D possibly being TRBD1 or TRBD2 (6 bases each). CDR1 and CDR2 from the germline V gene are MRHNA and SNTAGT. The CDR3 consists of 17 residues. Trimming shortened V by 4 bases and J by 5 bases, and 24 bases separated the two germline ends. The CDR3 is CASSVPLINREVDEQYV. The CDR3 DNA sequence: TGTGCCAGCAGTGTCCCCCTTATTAACAGGGAGGTCGACGAGCAGTACGTC.

This clonotype has a handful of counts. V gene TRBV5-1 combines with J gene TRBJ2-3; TRBD1 or TRBD2 may be the D gene (5 bases each). CDR1 and CDR2 from the germline V gene are SGHRS and YFSETQ. The CDR3 consists of 15 residues. V was trimmed by 4 bases and J by 3 bases, leaving 15 bases between them. In nucleotides, the CDR3 is TGCGCCAGCAGCACGGACGGGGCCGGGACAGATACGCAGTATTTT. Amino acid sequence: CASSTDGAGTDTQYF.

This rearrangement joins TRBV20-1 to TRBJ2-1; D remains unclear. Germline assignment: CDR1 DFQATT and CDR2 SNEGSKA (reference sequence). The CDR3 totals 13 residues. V gave up 1 base and J gave up 5 bases, with 9 bases separating them. This CDR3 is CSARVQPNNEQFF. The DNA for the CDR3 is TGCAGTGCTAGAGTGCAACCGAACAATGAGCAGTTCTTC.

The rearrangement links TRBV7-9 to TRBJ1-1; no clear D. The germline CDR1 and CDR2 sequences are SEHNR and FQNEAQ (reference sequence). The length of the CDR3 is 15 residues. V was pared by 3 bases and J by 0 bases, with 11 bases between. The CDR3 bases are TGTGCCAGCAGCTTTCGGACCATTATGAACACTGAAGCTTTCTTT. Translated: CASSFRTIMNTEAFF.

This clonotype was observed many times. The V and J genes are TRBV25-1 and TRBJ2-3, with 8 bases fitting TRBD2. V lost 4 bases to trimming and J lost 0 bases; unmatched junction nucleotides: 6. The CDR3 runs to 16 residues. The germline CDR1 and CDR2 sequences are MGHDK and SYGVNS. The CDR3 DNA is TGTGCCAGCAGTGTGCCGACTAGCGATAGCACAGATACGCAGTATTTT. It specifies CASSVPTSDSTDTQYF.

There are a few counts of this clonotype. The J gene is TRBJ1-6, the V gene TRBV20-1, with D unclear. V gave up 2 bases and J gave up 9 bases, with 11 bases separating them. The CDR3 consists of 13 residues. Germline V CDR1 and CDR2: DFQATT, SNEGSKA (reference sequence). The CDR3 DNA is TGCAGTGCTAGATTGGGGAGTGGTTCACCCCTCCACTTT. It specifies CSARLGSGSPLHF.

This clonotype occurred many times. CDR3 amino acids: CASSLEVLTANEQFF. In nucleotides, the CDR3 is TGCGCCAGCAGCTTGGAGGTATTGACGGCCAATGAGCAGTTCTTC. The genes are TRBV5-1 and TRBJ2-1; D is ambiguous. Trimming took off 0 bases at V and 6 bases at J, with 13 bases between the two ends. The CDR3 is made up of 15 amino acids. Looked up from germline, CDR1 is SGHRS and CDR2 is YFSETQ.

This clonotype appeared many times. The V and J genes are TRBV7-3 and TRBJ2-2; tentative D call: TRBD2 (6 bases). The V gene lost 2 bases and the J gene lost 4 bases, with 14 bases spanning the gap. The CDR3 is 16 residues long. Germline CDR1 and CDR2: SGHTA and FQGTGA. Written as DNA, the CDR3 is TGTGCCAGCAGCTTATCAGCCGGGAGTGGCACCGGGGAGCTGTTTTTT. It codes for CASSLSAGSGTGELFF.

The V call is TRBV10-3, the J call TRBJ2-1; TRBD1 is a possible D gene (5 bases). This CDR3 region has 13 residues. Trimming shortened V by 10 bases and J by 5 bases, and 15 bases separated the two germline ends. The V gene's germline CDR1 is ENHRY and CDR2 SYGVKD. The CDR3 sequence is CASGSGWDNEQFF. CDR3 DNA: TGTGCCAGCGGATCAGGGTGGGACAATGAGCAGTTCTTC.

This clonotype was found a few times. As DNA, the CDR3 is TGTGCCAGCAGCGTCTTCCGGGACAGGAGCTCCGAGCAGTACTTC. Its protein product is CASSVFRDRSSEQYF. This chain connects TRBV11-2 to TRBJ2-7; TRBD1 matches 8 bases. V gave up 5 bases and J gave up 6 bases; unmatched junction bases: 12. The CDR3 loop spans 15 amino acids. Germline CDR1 and CDR2: SGHAT and FQNNGV.

Of note for this clonotype: The junction differs from germline at one of its ends, possibly a read error. The V and J genes are TRBV7-2 and TRBJ1-6; D gene unclear. In germline, CDR1 is SGHTA, CDR2 FQGNSA. This CDR3 comprises 15 residues. The CDR3 here is CASSEVVGFDSPLYF. For the CDR3, the DNA is TGTGCCAGCAGCGAGGTGGTGGGTTTTGATTCACCCCTCTACTTT.

V and J are TRBV4-1 and TRBJ2-7; D possibly corresponds to TRBD1 (5 bases). The ends were cut back, 0 bases at V and 2 bases at J, with 14 bases in the middle. This CDR3 contains 16 residues. The germline V gene has CDR1 MGHRA and CDR2 YSYEKL. The CDR3 sequence is CASSQDSSGLTYEQYF. The CDR3 nucleotides read TGCGCCAGCAGCCAAGATTCGTCAGGGCTTACCTACGAGCAGTACTTC.

This clonotype was detected only a few times. The chain couples TRBV12-3 or TRBV12-4 to TRBJ2-5, with TRBD1 as a possible D gene (5 bases). The CDR3 covers 12 residues. V dropped 7 bases and J dropped 4 bases, with 10 bases sitting between them. CDR3 nucleotide sequence: TGTGCCAGCACCTCTCAGGGAGAGACCCAGTACTTC. Translating it yields CASTSQGETQYF.

The gene calls are TRBV20-1 and TRBJ2-7; TRBD2 is a possible D gene (6 bases). CDR3 length: 15 amino acids. Trimming cost V 6 bases and J 3 bases, with 21 bases left between them. The germline V gene encodes CDR1 DFQATT and CDR2 SNEGSKA (reference sequence). The CDR3 coding sequence is TGCAGTGCCACGACAGACTTCGAGGGAGGCTACGAGCAGTACTTC. This gives the protein CSATTDFEGGYEQYF.

The rearrangement uses TRBV7-3 and TRBJ2-1, with D tentatively TRBD1 (6 bases). The CDR3 covers 13 residues. V was cut by 3 bases and J by 8 bases, with 11 bases left in between. The germline V gene encodes CDR1 SGHTA and CDR2 FQGTGA. The CDR3 DNA follows: TGTGCCAGCAGCTTTACAGGGACCGATGAGCAGTTCTTC. Its protein is CASSFTGTDEQFF.

This clonotype was recorded a few times. The chain combines TRBV5-1 with TRBJ2-1, with 7 bases matching TRBD2. V lost 4 bases to trimming and J lost 7 bases; unmatched junction nucleotides: 5. Germline values: CDR1 SGHRS, CDR2 YFSETQ. The CDR3 loop spans 13 amino acids. Here the CDR3 reads CASSTSVSNEQFF. CDR3 sequence (DNA): TGCGCCAGCAGCACTAGCGTTTCTAATGAGCAGTTCTTC.

This chain links TRBV6-5 with TRBJ1-2; unclear D gene. Germline CDR1 MNHEY, CDR2 SVGAGI. The CDR3 is made up of 14 amino acids. V lost 0 bases and J lost 6, with 11 bases in between. This chain's CDR3 is CASSYSWGWDGYTF. In DNA form, the CDR3 reads TGTGCCAGCAGTTACTCGTGGGGTTGGGATGGCTACACCTTC.

The sample holds one count of this clonotype. The V gene is TRBV27, the J gene TRBJ1-1; D might be TRBD1 (5 bases). Trimming shortened V by 0 bases and J by 7 bases, and 9 bases separated the two germline ends. Germline lookup yields CDR1 MNHEY and CDR2 SMNVEV (reference sequence). This CDR3 comprises 13 residues. The CDR3 coding sequence is TGTGCCAGCAGTTTATCCGGCCAGGGTGAAGCTTTCTTT. This gives the protein CASSLSGQGEAFF.

This clonotype has just a few counts. The rearrangement links TRBV18 to TRBJ2-7; possibly TRBD1 for D (5 bases). In germline, CDR1 is KGHSH, CDR2 LQKENI. The CDR3 covers 13 residues. The V end was cut by 1 base, the J end by 5 bases, with 9 bases between. The CDR3 here is CASSPRQGHEQYF. DNA for the CDR3: TGTGCCAGCTCACCACGCCAGGGTCACGAGCAGTACTTC.